This section outlines one T cell receptor (beta chain) sequence together with its context. Its antigen is undetermined. The entry originates in a study of OX40 agonist ivuxolimab in advanced cancers. Study-wide points: Among expanded peripheral T cells, antigen specificity went undetermined.

Sequencing used immunoSEQ multiplex PCR; TCRdb keeps in-frame clones, though not all of them. The sample has 60,000 to 70,000 clones; approximately 90% are singletons. Germline V gene sequence: CDR1 MNHEY, CDR2 SVGAGI. The CDR3 loop spans 15 amino acids. The J segment lost 4 bases and the V segment lost 0 bases, leaving 4 bases of the junction unmatched. The sequencing used CD4+ or CD8+ T cells sorted from blood, collected in a trial of the OX40 agonist ivuxolimab. The origin of this receptor is an adult with an advanced solid tumor such as melanoma, head and neck, liver or kidney cancer. The V call is TRBV6-5, the J call TRBJ2-7; 9 positions agree with TRBD1. CDR3 coding DNA: TGTGCCAGCAGTTACTCAGGGACAGGGACATACGAGCAGTACTTC. Translation gives CASSYSGTGTYEQYF.